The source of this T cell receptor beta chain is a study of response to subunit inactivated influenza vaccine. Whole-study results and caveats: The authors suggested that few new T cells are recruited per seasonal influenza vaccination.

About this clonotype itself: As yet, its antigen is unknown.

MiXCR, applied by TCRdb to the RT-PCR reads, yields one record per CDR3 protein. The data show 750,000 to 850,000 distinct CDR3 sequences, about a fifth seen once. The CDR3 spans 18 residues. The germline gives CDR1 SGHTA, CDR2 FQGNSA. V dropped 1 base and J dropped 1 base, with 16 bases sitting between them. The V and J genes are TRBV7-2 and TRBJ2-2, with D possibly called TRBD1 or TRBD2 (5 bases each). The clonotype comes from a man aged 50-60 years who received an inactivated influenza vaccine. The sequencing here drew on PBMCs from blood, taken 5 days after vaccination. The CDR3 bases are TGTGCCAGCAGCTTAGTGCCCGGGGCACGGGGGAACACCGGGGAGCTGTTTTTT. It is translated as CASSLVPGARGNTGELFF.